This T cell receptor beta chain originates from a study of T cell repertoires in cytomegalovirus infection. Study-wide background: Matching HLA type, along with CMV infection, was indicated by public TCR beta signatures.

TCRdb re-called the reads with MiXCR, one entry per CDR3 protein. The sample contains approximately 750,000 distinct CDR3 sequences, less than 40% of which appear only once. CDR1 MRHNA and CDR2 SNTAGT come from the germline V gene. V shed 4 bases and J 2 bases; nucleotides not matched to a gene: 7. There are 15 residues in the CDR3. The chain has TRBV6-4 and TRBJ2-5; TRBD1 aligns across 7 bases. This TCR was sampled from a human donor in good health (CMV status not recorded). Some clones in this sample may be carry-over from other donors' samples. The sample comprised PBMCs. The CDR3 coding sequence is TGTGCCAGCAGTGCGGGGACAGACCCACAAGAGACCCAGTACTTC. Translation gives CASSAGTDPQETQYF.